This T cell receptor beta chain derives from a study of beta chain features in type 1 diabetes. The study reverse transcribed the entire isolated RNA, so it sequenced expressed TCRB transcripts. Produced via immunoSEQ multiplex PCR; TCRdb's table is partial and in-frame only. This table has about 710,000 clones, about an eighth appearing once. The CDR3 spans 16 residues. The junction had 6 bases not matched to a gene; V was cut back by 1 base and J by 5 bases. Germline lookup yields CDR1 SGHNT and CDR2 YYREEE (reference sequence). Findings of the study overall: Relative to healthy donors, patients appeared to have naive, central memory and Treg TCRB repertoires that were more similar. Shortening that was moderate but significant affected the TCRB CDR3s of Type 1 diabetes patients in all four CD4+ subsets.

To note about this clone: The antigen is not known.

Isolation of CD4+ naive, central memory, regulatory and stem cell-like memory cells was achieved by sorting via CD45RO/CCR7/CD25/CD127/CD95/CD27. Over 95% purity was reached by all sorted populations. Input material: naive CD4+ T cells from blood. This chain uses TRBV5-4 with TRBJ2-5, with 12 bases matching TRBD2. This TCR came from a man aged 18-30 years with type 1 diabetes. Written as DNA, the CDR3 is TGTGCCAGCAGCTTGACTCTAGCGGGGGGGCTGGAGACCCAGTACTTC. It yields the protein CASSLTLAGGLETQYF.